The 3 T cell receptor beta chains presented below share a single source sample, sequenced in a study of cytomegalovirus exposure and HLA in healthy donors. TCRdb's copy holds only in-frame clones and misses some; the assay was immunoSEQ multiplex PCR. The sample shows about 140,000 clones, roughly 90% of them seen only once. The sequenced material came from PBMCs. These TCRs come from a man aged 18 to 35 in good health and CMV-seronegative.

The CDR3 region is CASSVREGGYTF. CDR3 bases: TGTGCCAGCAGCGTACGGGAAGGAGGCTACACCTTC. This chain links TRBV9 with TRBJ1-2; D remains ambiguous. Germline V gene sequence: CDR1 SGDLS, CDR2 YYNGEE. The CDR3 consists of 12 residues. Trimming stripped 1 base from V and 8 bases from J, with 9 bases between.

The chain has TRBV10-3 and TRBJ1-1, with 9 positions matching TRBD1. Germline V lookup: CDR1 ENHRY, CDR2 SYGVKD. The CDR3 has 16 residues. V was pared by 2 bases and J by 4 bases, with 8 bases of the junction left unmatched. The DNA of the CDR3 is TGTGCCATCAGTGAGAAGACAGGGGGAAGGGGCACTGAAGCTTTCTTT. It specifies CAISEKTGGRGTEAFF.

The genes are TRBV6-6 and TRBJ2-1, with TRBD2 matching 10 bases. CDR1 and CDR2 (germline): MNHNY, SVGAGI (reference sequence). The ends lost 4 bases at V and 0 bases at J; junction bases unmatched: 0. This CDR3 has 15 residues. In nucleotides, the CDR3 is TGTGCCAGCAGTTCTAGCGGGAGCTCCTACAATGAGCAGTTCTTC. Protein sequence: CASSSSGSSYNEQFF.